This T cell receptor (beta chain) was captured by sequencing in a study of blood T cell repertoires in COVID-19 (TCRdb year 2020). About the full investigation: Samples covering the acute and convalescent phases of COVID-19 were provided by collaborators in the United States, Italy and Spain. The repertoires were released in a freely available public database meant as a resource for research on the immune response to SARS-CoV-2. Where available, HLA class I and class II types were taken from metadata supplied by the sample provider and were not determined by assay-based typing. The sample metadata nearly always contained a de-identified subject ID, COVID-19 status, age in years and sex. Deeply sampled blood TCRbeta repertoires from subjects exposed to, actively infected with, or recovered from COVID-19 were included in the dataset. The samples were drawn from the first 160 participants of the ongoing ImmuneRACE study and from 950 to 1,500 subjects provided by 6 global collaborators. The material from the prospective study consisted of cDNA or gDNA derived from T cells, B-cell-depleted T cells, or PBMCs. The full study reports these points: The quantity of clinical and demographic metadata differed by source and by participant and was supplied without curation.

Counted from cysteine to phenylalanine, this CDR3 has 14 amino acids. This entry keeps only the CDR3 DNA: 42 bases, framed from base 1. For this chain, trimming is 5 bases at the V end and 5 bases at the J end, and the number of junction bases without a gene match is 7. Sequences MNHEY (CDR1) and SVGEGT (CDR2) are obtained from the germline V gene. The immunoSEQ Assay, a bias-controlled multiplex PCR, was used to amplify TCRbeta CDR3 regions from genomic DNA. In the authors' own workflow: The number of nucleated cells in each sample was estimated by amplification of reference gene primers within the assay. Sequence reads were collapsed and filtered to measure the absolute abundance of every unique TCRbeta CDR3 rearrangement. For each sample, productive Simpson clonality was calculated as the square root of Simpson's diversity index across productive rearrangements. Entries here come from immuneACCESS through TCRdb and include only in-frame sequences with V and J called. Some clones fail to appear in such tables; in the studies checked, an unresolved V gene covers under half of the shortfall, and the cause of the remainder is unknown. From that table come the V and J calls and clone size; the DNA was used to work out D and trimming. The sample includes about 59,000 clones, with 70% to 90% observed a single time. The ten biggest clones cover around 19% of the sample.

Note on this clone: It lacks a known antigen. No much larger clone is present one base from it, and per-base qualities are unavailable.

Collaborating institutions collected whole blood in K2EDTA tubes following their own protocols. Collaborator samples were shipped for TCRbeta analysis as frozen whole blood, isolated PBMCs, or DNA extracted from either sample type. This TCR was sampled from a human donor in a cohort sampled during active COVID-19. The chain is encoded by TRBV6-2 or TRBV6-3 joined to TRBJ2-3; 7 middle bases align to TRBD2. The sample taken for sequencing was peripheral blood. The CDR3 protein: CASSPGLHLDTQYF. The DNA sequence is as follows: TGTGCCAGCAGTCCGGGACTACATTTAGATACGCAGTATTTT.